This T cell receptor beta chain was documented in a study of patients and donors after allogeneic stem cell transplantation. The CDR3 extends over 13 amino acids. V lost 3 bases and J 10 bases, leaving 10 bases between the germline ends. Germline CDR1 is MNHEY and CDR2 is SMNVEV (reference sequence). This clonotype was observed a single time. TCRdb redid the calling of the RT-PCR reads with MiXCR, one entry per CDR3 protein. The data show about 200,000 distinct CDR3 sequences, 38% seen once. The sequenced material came from blood, either unsorted or a sorted T cell fraction (not recorded which). The sequence derives from a human donor who was either an allogeneic HSCT recipient or a stem cell or donor lymphocyte infusion donor (not recorded which). It is not recorded whose cells these are; they may come from a transplant donor. This chain joins TRBV27 and TRBJ1-6; D gene unclear. The CDR3 loop is CASSFGRASPLHF. The CDR3 DNA follows: TGTGCCAGCAGTTTTGGAAGGGCCTCACCCCTCCACTTT.